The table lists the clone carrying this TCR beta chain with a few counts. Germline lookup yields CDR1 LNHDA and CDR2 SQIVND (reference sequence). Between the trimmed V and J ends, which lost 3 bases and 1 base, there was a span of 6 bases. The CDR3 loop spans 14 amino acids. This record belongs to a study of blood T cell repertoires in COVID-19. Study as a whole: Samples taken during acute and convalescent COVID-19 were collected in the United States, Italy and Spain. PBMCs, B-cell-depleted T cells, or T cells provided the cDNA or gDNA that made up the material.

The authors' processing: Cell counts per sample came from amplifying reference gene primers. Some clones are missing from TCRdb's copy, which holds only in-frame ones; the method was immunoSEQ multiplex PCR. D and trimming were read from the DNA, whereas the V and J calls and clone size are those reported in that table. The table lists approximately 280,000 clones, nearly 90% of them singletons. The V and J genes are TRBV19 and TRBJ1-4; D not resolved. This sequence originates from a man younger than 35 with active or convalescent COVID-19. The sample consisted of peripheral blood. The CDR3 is CASSIPGTNEKLFF. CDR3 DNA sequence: TGTGCCAGTAGTATCCCAGGAACTAATGAAAAACTGTTTTTT.